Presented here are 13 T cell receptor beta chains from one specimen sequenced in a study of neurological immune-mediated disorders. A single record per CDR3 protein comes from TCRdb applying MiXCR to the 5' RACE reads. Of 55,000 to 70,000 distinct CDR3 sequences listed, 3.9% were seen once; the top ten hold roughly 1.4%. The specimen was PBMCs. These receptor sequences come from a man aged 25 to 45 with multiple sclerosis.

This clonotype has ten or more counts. The CDR3 nucleotides read TGTGCCAGCTCTCCGCCCCGACAGGGGGAAGGCAATGAGCAGTTCTTC. This codes for CASSPPRQGEGNEQFF. The chain has TRBV12-3 or TRBV12-4 and TRBJ2-1, with TRBD1 matching over 9 bases. J lost 6 bases, V lost 8 bases, and 14 bases had no gene match. This CDR3 contains 16 residues.

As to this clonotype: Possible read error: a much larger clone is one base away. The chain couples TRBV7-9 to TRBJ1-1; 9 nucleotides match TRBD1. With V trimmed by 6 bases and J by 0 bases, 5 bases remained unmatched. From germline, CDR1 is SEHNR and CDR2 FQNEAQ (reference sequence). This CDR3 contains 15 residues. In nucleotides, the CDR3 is TGTGCCAGCAGTTGGACAGGGGCAATGAACACTGAAGCTTTCTTT. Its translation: CASSWTGAMNTEAFF.

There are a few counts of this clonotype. In DNA form, the CDR3 reads TGCAGTGCATCTAAGCAGATGAACAATGAGCAGTTCTTC. Its translation: CSASKQMNNEQFF. J is TRBJ2-1 and V is TRBV20-1, with D unclear. The germline V and J ends were trimmed by 6 bases and 5 bases, with 14 bases remaining between them. This CDR3 comprises 13 residues. CDR1 is DFQATT, CDR2 SNEGSKA, per germline (reference sequence).

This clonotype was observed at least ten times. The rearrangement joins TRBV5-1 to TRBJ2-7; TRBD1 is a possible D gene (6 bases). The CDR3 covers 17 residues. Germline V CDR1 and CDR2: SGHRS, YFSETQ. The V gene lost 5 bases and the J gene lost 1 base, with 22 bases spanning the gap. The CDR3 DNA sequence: TGCGCCAGCAGACCGGGGACCCTTCGGGACAAGTCCTACGAGCAGTACTTC. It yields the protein CASRPGTLRDKSYEQYF.

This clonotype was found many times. CDR3 amino acids: CASSLAAGLNTGELFF. DNA of the CDR3: TGCGCCAGCAGCTTGGCGGCAGGGTTGAACACCGGGGAGCTGTTTTTT. V gene TRBV5-1 combines with J gene TRBJ2-2; weak D call: TRBD1 (5 bases). The CDR3 totals 16 residues. V was pared by 0 bases and J by 1 base, with 10 bases between. CDR1 and CDR2 from the germline V gene are SGHRS and YFSETQ.

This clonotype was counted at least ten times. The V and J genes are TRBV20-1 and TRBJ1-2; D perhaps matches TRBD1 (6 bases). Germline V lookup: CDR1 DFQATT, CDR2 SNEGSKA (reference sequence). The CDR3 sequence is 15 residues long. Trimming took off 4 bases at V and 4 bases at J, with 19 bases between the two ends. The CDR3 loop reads CSATDNRQVRYGYTF. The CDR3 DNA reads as TGCAGTGCTACTGATAATAGACAGGTCCGCTATGGCTACACCTTC.

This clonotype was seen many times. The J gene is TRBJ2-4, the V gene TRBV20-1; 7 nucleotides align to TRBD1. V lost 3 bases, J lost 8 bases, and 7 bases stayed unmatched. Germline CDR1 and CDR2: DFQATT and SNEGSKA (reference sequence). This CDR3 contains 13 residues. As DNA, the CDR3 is TGCAGTGCTAGTCCGGGACAGCTTCACATTCAGTACTTC. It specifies CSASPGQLHIQYF.

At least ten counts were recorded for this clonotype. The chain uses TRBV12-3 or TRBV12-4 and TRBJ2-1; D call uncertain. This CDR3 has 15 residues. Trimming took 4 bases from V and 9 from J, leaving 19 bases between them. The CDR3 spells CASSSYKALIGEQFF. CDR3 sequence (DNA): TGTGCCAGCAGTTCATATAAGGCCCTTATAGGTGAGCAGTTCTTC.

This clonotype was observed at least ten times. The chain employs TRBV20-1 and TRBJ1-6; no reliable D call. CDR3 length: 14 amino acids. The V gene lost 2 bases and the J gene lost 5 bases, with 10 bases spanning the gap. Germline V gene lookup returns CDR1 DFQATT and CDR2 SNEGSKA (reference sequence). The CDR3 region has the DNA TGCAGTGCTAGAACGACAAGTAATAATTCACCCCTCCACTTT. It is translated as CSARTTSNNSPLHF.

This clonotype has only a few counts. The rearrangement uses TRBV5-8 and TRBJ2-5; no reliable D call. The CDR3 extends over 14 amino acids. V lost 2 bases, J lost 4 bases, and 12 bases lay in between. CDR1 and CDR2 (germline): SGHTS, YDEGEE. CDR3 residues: CASSFQERVETQYF. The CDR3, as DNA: TGTGCCAGCAGCTTTCAGGAAAGGGTAGAGACCCAGTACTTC.

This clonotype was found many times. The CDR3 reads CSARDPAIDRGETQYF. The CDR3 DNA reads TGCAGTGCTAGAGATCCGGCGATTGATAGGGGGGAAACCCAGTACTTC. The rearrangement links TRBV20-1 to TRBJ2-5; D could derive from TRBD1 or TRBD2 (6 bases each). Per the germline V gene, CDR1 is DFQATT and CDR2 is SNEGSKA (reference sequence). CDR3 length equals 16 residues. The V end was cut by 0 bases, the J end by 8 bases, with 22 bases between.

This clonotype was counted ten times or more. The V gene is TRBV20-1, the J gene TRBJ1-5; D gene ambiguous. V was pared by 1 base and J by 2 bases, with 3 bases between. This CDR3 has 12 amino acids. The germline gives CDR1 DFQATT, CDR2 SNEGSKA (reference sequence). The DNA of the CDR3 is TGCAGTGCTAGAGCGGGCAATCAGCCCCAGCATTTT. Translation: CSARAGNQPQHF.

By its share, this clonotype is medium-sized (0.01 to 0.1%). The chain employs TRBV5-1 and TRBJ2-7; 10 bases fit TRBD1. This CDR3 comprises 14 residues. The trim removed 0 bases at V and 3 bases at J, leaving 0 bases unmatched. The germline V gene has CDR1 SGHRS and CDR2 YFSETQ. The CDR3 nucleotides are TGCGCCAGCAGCTTGGGGACAGGGGGCTACGAGCAGTACTTC. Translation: CASSLGTGGYEQYF.